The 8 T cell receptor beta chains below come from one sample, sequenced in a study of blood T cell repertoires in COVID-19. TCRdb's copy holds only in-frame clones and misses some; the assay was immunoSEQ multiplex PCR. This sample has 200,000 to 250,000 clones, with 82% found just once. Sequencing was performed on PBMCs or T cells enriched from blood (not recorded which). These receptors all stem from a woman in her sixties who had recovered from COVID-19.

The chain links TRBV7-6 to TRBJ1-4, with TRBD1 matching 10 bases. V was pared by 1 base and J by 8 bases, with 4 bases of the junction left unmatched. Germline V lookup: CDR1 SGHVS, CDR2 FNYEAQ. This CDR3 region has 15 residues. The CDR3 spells CASSLDQTGGEKLFF. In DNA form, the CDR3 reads TGTGCCAGCAGCTTAGATCAGACAGGGGGCGAAAAACTGTTTTTT.

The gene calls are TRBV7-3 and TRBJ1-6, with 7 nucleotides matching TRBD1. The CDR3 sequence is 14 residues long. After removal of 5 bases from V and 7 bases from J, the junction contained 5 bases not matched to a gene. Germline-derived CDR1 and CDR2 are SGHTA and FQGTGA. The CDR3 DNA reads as TGTGCCAGCAGCGTAGGACAGGCCAATTCACCCCTCCACTTT. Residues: CASSVGQANSPLHF.

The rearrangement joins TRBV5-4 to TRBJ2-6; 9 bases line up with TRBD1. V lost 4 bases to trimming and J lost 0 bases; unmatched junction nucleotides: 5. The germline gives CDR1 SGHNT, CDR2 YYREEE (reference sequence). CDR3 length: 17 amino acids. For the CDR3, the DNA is TGTGCCAGCAGCAAGGGACAGGGAAGCTCTGGGGCCAACGTCCTGACTTTC. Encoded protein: CASSKGQGSSGANVLTF. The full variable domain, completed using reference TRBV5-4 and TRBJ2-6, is ETGVTQSPTHLIKTRGQQVTLRCSSQSGHNTVSWYQQALGQGPQFIFQYYREEENGRGNFPPRFSGLQFPNYSSELNVNALELDDSALYLCASSKGQGSSGANVLTFGAGSRLTVL.

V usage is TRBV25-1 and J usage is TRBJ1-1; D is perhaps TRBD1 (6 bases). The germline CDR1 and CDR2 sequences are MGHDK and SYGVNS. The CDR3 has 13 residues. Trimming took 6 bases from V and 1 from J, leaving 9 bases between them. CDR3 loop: CASRDRENTEAFF. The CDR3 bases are TGTGCCAGCAGGGACAGAGAGAACACTGAAGCTTTCTTT.

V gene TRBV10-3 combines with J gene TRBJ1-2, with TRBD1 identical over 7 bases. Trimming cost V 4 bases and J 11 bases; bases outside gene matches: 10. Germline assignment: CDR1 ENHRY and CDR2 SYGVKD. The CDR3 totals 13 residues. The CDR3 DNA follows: TGTGCCATCAGTGGCCCGGGACAGCCTGAGTACACCTTC. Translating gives CAISGPGQPEYTF.

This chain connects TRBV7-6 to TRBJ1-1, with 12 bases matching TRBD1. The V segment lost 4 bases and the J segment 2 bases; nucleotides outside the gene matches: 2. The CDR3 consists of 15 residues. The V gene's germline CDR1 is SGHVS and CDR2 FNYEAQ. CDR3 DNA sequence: TGTGCCAGCAGCTGGGGACAGGGGGCTAACACTGAAGCTTTCTTT. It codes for CASSWGQGANTEAFF. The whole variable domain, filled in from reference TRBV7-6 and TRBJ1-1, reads GAGVSQSPRYKVTKRGQDVALRCDPISGHVSLYWYRQALGQGPEFLTYFNYEAQQDKSGLPNDRFSAERPEGSISTLTIQRTEQRDSAMYRCASSWGQGANTEAFFGQGTRLTVV.

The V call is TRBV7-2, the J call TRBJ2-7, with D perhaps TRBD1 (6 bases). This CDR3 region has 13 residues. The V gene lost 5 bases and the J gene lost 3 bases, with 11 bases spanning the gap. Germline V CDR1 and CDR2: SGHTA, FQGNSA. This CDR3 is CASSTTDSYEQYF. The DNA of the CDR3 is TGTGCCAGCAGCACCACGGACAGCTACGAGCAGTACTTC.

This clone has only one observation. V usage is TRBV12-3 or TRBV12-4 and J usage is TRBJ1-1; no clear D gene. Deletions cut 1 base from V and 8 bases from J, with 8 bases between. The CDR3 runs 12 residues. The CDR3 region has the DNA TGTGCCAGCAGTTTAGGCCCAGTAGAAGCTTTCTTT. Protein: CASSLGPVEAFF.